The sequence of this TCR beta chain was determined in a study of human thymus T cells. Study results and limitations: Within thymic and blood repertoires, V and J gene usage appeared to be biased.

There are 14 residues in the CDR3. CDR1 is MNHNY and CDR2 is SVGAGI in the germline V gene (reference sequence). The ends lost 2 bases at V and 5 bases at J; junction bases unmatched: 4. Data came from immunoSEQ multiplex PCR; TCRdb stores just in-frame clones and leaves some out. The sample has tens of thousands of clones; approximately 95% are singletons. As to this clone: Its antigen is unidentified.

The donors were infants in Finland with congenital heart defects, otherwise immunologically healthy. A roughly 0.45-1 mL peripheral blood aliquot was taken intraoperatively from four of eight donors. All available leukocytes, rather than a set cell count, yielded the blood DNA. The chain employs TRBV6-6 and TRBJ2-5; 8 bases map to TRBD1. This sequence was found in a boy under three years old with a congenital heart defect but otherwise immunologically healthy. Sequencing was carried out using blood. The CDR3 loop reads CASSYDRGGETQYF. Here the CDR3 DNA reads TGTGCCAGCAGTTACGACAGGGGTGGGGAGACCCAGTACTTC.